This entry describes one T cell receptor beta chain. The sample belongs to a study of shared clonotypes between healthy human individuals. Method: immunoSEQ multiplex PCR; TCRdb's copy keeps in-frame clones and lacks some. The sample consists of some 1.5 million clones, around 97% of them appearing once. The germline V gene has CDR1 MGHRA and CDR2 YSYEKL. The CDR3 contains 18 residues. The ends were cut back, 0 bases at V and 0 bases at J, with 14 bases in the middle. This receptor was identified in a young man in good health. The chain couples TRBV4-1 to TRBJ2-2; a possible D gene is TRBD2 (6 bases). The sample was naive CD4+ T cells sorted from blood. Subset described: CD45RA+ positively selected. The CDR3 spells CASSQDPTSPANTGELFF. DNA for the CDR3: TGCGCCAGCAGCCAAGACCCGACTAGTCCCGCGAACACCGGGGAGCTGTTTTTT.